This TCR beta chain was documented in a study of CD8 T cells in ankylosing spondylitis. The V and J ends lost 9 bases and 5 bases, in that order; junction bases with no gene match: 6. CDR3 length: 14 amino acids. This clonotype showed up many times. The target antigen is unknown. TCRdb processed the 5' RACE reads anew with MiXCR; each CDR3 protein has one entry. The table records 200,000 to 250,000 distinct CDR3 sequences, around 10% of them present only once. Study findings and constraints: Ankylosing spondylitis blood seemed to carry a telltale TCR beta motif made of several highly homologous variants. Disease-linked clones proved CD8+ and comparatively uncommon in peripheral blood.

V usage is TRBV12-3 or TRBV12-4 and J usage is TRBJ1-5, with TRBD1 matching 11 bases. The sequenced sample was blood, either unsorted or a sorted T cell fraction (not recorded which). The clonotype originates from a male donor with ankylosing spondylitis or in good health (not recorded which). The CDR3 loop is CASGQGAIYQPQHF. CDR3 nucleotides: TGTGCCAGTGGACAGGGGGCGATTTATCAGCCCCAGCATTTT.